This T cell receptor (beta chain) is from a study of blood T cell repertoires in COVID-19. Study-wide background: Acute and convalescent COVID-19 samples came from the United States, Italy and Spain.

This clone was recorded at least ten times. Original processing notes: Estimation of nucleated cell counts relied on the amplification of reference gene primers. Sequenced by immunoSEQ multiplex PCR; TCRdb stores in-frame clones only, minus some. V and J calls and clone size are as listed in that table; D and trimming were resolved from the DNA. The data hold around 300,000 clones, with 89% observed a single time. Germline V gene data show CDR1 as SNHLY and CDR2 as FYNNEI. This CDR3 comprises 14 residues. Trimming cost V 7 bases and J 3 bases, with 12 bases left between them. Sequenced material: peripheral blood. The J gene is TRBJ1-4, the V gene TRBV2; the D is unclear. The clonotype was recovered from a woman in her thirties or forties who had recovered from COVID-19. Written as DNA, the CDR3 is TGTGCCAGCAAGGAGGTTATAGCTAATGAAAAACTGTTTTTT. It codes for CASKEVIANEKLFF.